This TCR beta chain was recovered during a study of blood T cell repertoires in COVID-19. Overall study: PBMCs, B-cell-depleted T cells, or T cells were the source of the cDNA or gDNA that made up the material.

Authors' analysis steps: Nucleated cell number was recorded as an estimate derived from reference gene primer amplification. Clones were sequenced by immunoSEQ multiplex PCR, and TCRdb holds only the in-frame ones, with some missing. V and J calls and clone size follow that table, whereas D and trimming were derived from the DNA. The table lists approximately 100,000 clones, less than 90% of them singletons. Germline-derived CDR1 and CDR2 are SGHAT and FQNNGV. The CDR3 has 15 amino acids. The junction had 9 bases not matched to a gene; V was cut back by 5 bases and J by 6 bases. There are a few counts of this clone.

This receptor was obtained from a human donor in a cohort sampled during active COVID-19. This chain connects TRBV11-2 to TRBJ1-2; the match to TRBD1 covers 10 bases. The sample comprised peripheral blood. For the CDR3, the DNA is TGTGCCAGCAGCCTGGGACAGGGGTTTTCGGATGGCTACACCTTC. The encoded protein is CASSLGQGFSDGYTF. Full variable domain (missing parts from reference TRBV11-2 and TRBJ1-2): EAGVAQSPRYKIIEKRQSVAFWCNPISGHATLYWYQQILGQGPKLLIQFQNNGVVDDSQLPKDRFSAERLKGVDSTLKIQPAKLEDSAVYLCASSLGQGFSDGYTFGSGTRLTVV.